The 20 T cell receptor beta chains reported below all come from one sample, sequenced in a study of T cell changes during pregnancy in multiple sclerosis. The assay was immunoSEQ multiplex PCR, and TCRdb's table has in-frame clones only and misses some. The sample consists of about 64,000 clones, roughly 91% of them appearing once. The sample consisted of peripheral blood, taken in the third trimester of pregnancy. Receptors were obtained from a female donor in good health, enrolled as a control in a pregnancy study.

This sequence joins TRBV6-6 and TRBJ2-1; TRBD2 matches at 10 bases. CDR3 length equals 16 residues. V trimming: 2 bases; J trimming: 4 bases; junction bases outside the gene matches: 5. CDR1 and CDR2 (germline): MNHNY, SVGAGI (reference sequence). The DNA for the CDR3 is TGTGCCAGCAGTTACCCCGCTAGCGGGGGTTACAATGAGCAGTTCTTC. Amino acids: CASSYPASGGYNEQFF.

The chain links TRBV10-3 to TRBJ1-3, with D perhaps TRBD1 (5 bases). V lost 4 bases and J lost 0, with 7 bases in between. Germline V gives CDR1 ENHRY, CDR2 SYGVKD. The CDR3 runs to 14 residues. The DNA for the CDR3 is TGTGCCATCAGTGGACAGAGCTCTGGAAACACCATATATTTT. Translated, it gives CAISGQSSGNTIYF.

The rearrangement links TRBV7-8 to TRBJ1-2; 11 bases line up with TRBD1. This CDR3 is built from 14 residues. CDR1 and CDR2 from the germline V gene are SGHVS and FQNEAQ. The J segment lost 4 bases and the V segment lost 5 bases, leaving 3 bases of the junction unmatched. The CDR3 protein is CASSRDRGVYGYTF. For the CDR3, the DNA is TGTGCCAGCAGCAGGGACAGGGGGGTCTATGGCTACACCTTC.

The chain links TRBV5-4 to TRBJ2-2, with D perhaps TRBD2 (7 bases). Germline values: CDR1 SGHNT, CDR2 YYREEE (reference sequence). There are 15 residues in the CDR3. Trimming took off 4 bases at V and 0 bases at J, with 10 bases between the two ends. The CDR3: CASSRGGPNTGELFF. The CDR3 DNA sequence: TGTGCCAGCAGCCGCGGGGGCCCGAACACCGGGGAGCTGTTTTTT.

This clone was counted a few times. This chain connects TRBV5-1 to TRBJ2-7; D might be TRBD1 (5 bases). The CDR3 consists of 14 residues. Germline CDR1 SGHRS, CDR2 YFSETQ. With 4 bases removed from V and 0 bases from J, the gap between germline ends came to 11 bases. CDR3 residues: CASSPHRSSYEQYF. The CDR3 region has the DNA TGCGCCAGCAGCCCCCACAGGAGCTCCTACGAGCAGTACTTC.

This chain links TRBV9 with TRBJ2-1; 9 bases fit TRBD2. This CDR3 spans 16 amino acids. The V segment lost 0 bases and the J segment 0 bases; nucleotides outside the gene matches: 1. Germline-derived CDR1 and CDR2 are SGDLS and YYNGEE. CDR3 amino acids: CASSVGGRGSYNEQFF. CDR3 sequence (DNA): TGTGCCAGCAGCGTAGGCGGGAGGGGCTCCTACAATGAGCAGTTCTTC.

The chain carries TRBV4-3 and TRBJ1-1, with D possibly being TRBD1 (5 bases). Germline loops: CDR1 LGHNA, CDR2 YSLEER. Trimming left V 4 bases short and J 0 bases short, with 12 bases between. The CDR3 length is 15 residues. The CDR3 bases are TGCGCCAGCAGCCGGGCGCTGGGGCTGAACACTGAAGCTTTCTTT. Translation gives CASSRALGLNTEAFF.

V and J are TRBV6-6 and TRBJ1-6; 7 bases are shared with TRBD1. This CDR3 has 13 residues. Germline assignment: CDR1 MNHNY and CDR2 SVGAGI (reference sequence). Trimming took 7 bases from V and 10 from J; bases not matched to a gene: 7. CDR3 coding DNA: TGTGCCAGCACACAGGGGTCCGACTCACCCCTCCACTTT. Its translation: CASTQGSDSPLHF.

The chain employs TRBV27 and TRBJ2-7; 8 nucleotides match TRBD1. V shed 2 bases and J 1 base; nucleotides not matched to a gene: 4. The CDR3 contains 15 residues. CDR1 MNHEY and CDR2 SMNVEV come from the germline V gene (reference sequence). The CDR3 nucleotides read TGTGCCAGCAGTTTACCGGGGACAGGTTCCTACGAGCAGTACTTC. It is translated as CASSLPGTGSYEQYF.

This rearrangement joins TRBV5-6 to TRBJ2-7; 10 nucleotides align to TRBD2. The V gene's germline CDR1 is SGHDT and CDR2 YYEEEE. The CDR3 totals 16 residues. The trim removed 4 bases at V and 0 bases at J, leaving 7 bases unmatched. CDR3 sequence reads: CASSPLAGGPSYEQYF. For the CDR3, the DNA is TGTGCCAGCAGCCCCTTAGCGGGGGGCCCCTCCTACGAGCAGTACTTC.

The V call is TRBV6-1, the J call TRBJ2-1, with TRBD1 matching over 9 bases. The germline V gene has CDR1 MNHNS and CDR2 SASEGT. This CDR3 has 14 amino acids. J was trimmed by 7 bases and V by 6 bases; bases with no gene match: 7. The CDR3 here is CASRPQGARNEQFF. In nucleotides, the CDR3 is TGTGCCAGCAGACCACAGGGGGCGCGTAATGAGCAGTTCTTC.

This clone was seen a single time. V is TRBV2 and J is TRBJ1-1, with 9 bases identical to TRBD1. Germline trimming cut 1 base from V and 0 bases from J; bases unmatched to any gene: 6. The V gene's germline CDR1 is SNHLY and CDR2 FYNNEI. This CDR3 contains 17 residues. CDR3 sequence reads: CASSEGGTGSMNTEAFF. The CDR3 DNA is TGTGCCAGCAGTGAAGGCGGGACAGGGTCGATGAACACTGAAGCTTTCTTT. Full variable domain (missing parts from reference TRBV2 and TRBJ1-1): EPEVTQTPSHQVTQMGQEVILRCVPISNHLYFYWYRQILGQKVEFLVSFYNNEISEKSEIFDDQFSVERPDGSNFTLKIRSTKLEDSAMYFCASSEGGTGSMNTEAFFGQGTRLTVV.

V and J are TRBV7-2 and TRBJ2-3; D is undetermined. The CDR3 is 15 amino acids. Germline-derived CDR1 and CDR2 are SGHTA and FQGNSA. Trimming stripped 5 bases from V and 1 base from J, with 13 bases between. CDR3 sequence (DNA): TGTGCCAGCAGCCCGCGAGGTGGTCGCACAGATACGCAGTATTTT. Translation gives CASSPRGGRTDTQYF.

The genes are TRBV19 and TRBJ2-6; 9 bases are a match to TRBD1. CDR1 is LNHDA, CDR2 SQIVND, per germline (reference sequence). The CDR3 totals 17 residues. The V segment lost 10 bases and the J segment 0 bases; nucleotides outside the gene matches: 10. CDR3 nucleotides: TGTGCCACTCGGCGGACAGGGGTTAGCTCTGGGGCCAACGTCCTGACTTTC. Protein: CATRRTGVSSGANVLTF.

The CDR3 DNA is TGTGCCAGCAAGAAGACAGCCGCTGCAACTAATGAAAAACTGTTTTTT. It encodes CASKKTAAATNEKLFF. The V and J genes are TRBV2 and TRBJ1-4; D is perhaps TRBD1 (5 bases). Germline V CDR1 and CDR2: SNHLY, FYNNEI. The V gene lost 7 bases and the J gene lost 0 bases, with 15 bases spanning the gap. This CDR3 comprises 16 residues. The whole variable domain, filled in from reference TRBV2 and TRBJ1-4, reads EPEVTQTPSHQVTQMGQEVILRCVPISNHLYFYWYRQILGQKVEFLVSFYNNEISEKSEIFDDQFSVERPDGSNFTLKIRSTKLEDSAMYFCASKKTAAATNEKLFFGSGTQLSVL.

This clone was picked up one time. CDR3 region: CSVEDREGQQKAEAFF. Here the CDR3 DNA reads TGCAGCGTTGAAGATCGTGAGGGACAGCAAAAAGCTGAAGCTTTCTTT. V and J are TRBV29-1 and TRBJ1-1, with 7 bases identical to TRBD1. The CDR3 sequence is 16 residues long. The V segment lost 0 bases and the J segment 6 bases; nucleotides outside the gene matches: 13. Germline V gene lookup returns CDR1 SQVTM and CDR2 ANQGSEA. Complete variable domain (other parts from reference TRBV29-1 and TRBJ1-1): SAVISQKPSRDICQRGTSLTIQCQVDSQVTMMFWYRQQPGQSLTLIATANQGSEATYESGFVIDKFPISRPNLTFSTLTVSNMSPEDSSIYLCSVEDREGQQKAEAFFGQGTRLTVV.

With respect to this clone: This sample also contains other DNA sequences that code for the same CDR3. J is TRBJ1-2 and V is TRBV5-8, with 10 bases identical to TRBD1. The CDR3 length is 14 residues. Germline values: CDR1 SGHTS, CDR2 YDEGEE. V lost 0 bases to trimming and J lost 4 bases; unmatched junction nucleotides: 0. CDR3 sequence reads: CASSLGTGGYGYTF. The CDR3 nucleotides read TGTGCCAGCAGCTTGGGGACAGGGGGCTATGGCTACACCTTC.

The chain employs TRBV13 and TRBJ2-7; D is undetermined. The V end lost 5 bases, the J end lost 2 bases, and 13 bases lay between the germline ends. The CDR3 runs 14 residues. Germline loops: CDR1 PRHDT, CDR2 FYEKMQ (reference sequence). CDR3 DNA: TGTGCCAGCAGCGAGTCGGGTAGCACCTACGAGCAGTACTTC. It specifies CASSESGSTYEQYF.

The chain employs TRBV9 and TRBJ2-7, with D tentatively TRBD1 (5 bases). CDR3 length equals 14 residues. V was clipped by 2 bases and J by 0 bases, with 9 bases between them. Germline CDR1 reads SGDLS; CDR2 reads YYNGEE. This chain's CDR3 is CASSVRTFSYEQYF. Written as DNA, the CDR3 is TGTGCCAGCAGCGTCCGGACATTCTCCTACGAGCAGTACTTC.

This rearrangement joins TRBV19 to TRBJ2-1, with 11 bases aligning to TRBD2. The CDR3 extends over 17 amino acids. The J segment lost 1 base and the V segment lost 5 bases, leaving 7 bases of the junction unmatched. Germline V gene sequence: CDR1 LNHDA, CDR2 SQIVND (reference sequence). For the CDR3, the DNA is TGTGCCAGTAGTTCTCGACTAGCGGGGACTTCCTACAATGAGCAGTTCTTC. This translates into CASSSRLAGTSYNEQFF.